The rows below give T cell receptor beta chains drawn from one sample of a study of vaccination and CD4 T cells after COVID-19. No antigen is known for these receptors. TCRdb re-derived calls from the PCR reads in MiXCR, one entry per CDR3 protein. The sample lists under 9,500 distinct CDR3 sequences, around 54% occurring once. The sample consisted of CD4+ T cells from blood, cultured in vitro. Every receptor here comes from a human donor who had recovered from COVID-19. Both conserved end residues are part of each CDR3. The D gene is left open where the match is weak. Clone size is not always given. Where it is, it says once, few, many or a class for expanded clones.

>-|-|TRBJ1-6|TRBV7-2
CASSLSFDLANNSPLHF
TGTGCCAGCAGCTTATCTTTTGATTTGGCCAATAATTCACCCCTCCACTTT
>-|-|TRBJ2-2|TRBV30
CAWSVANTGELFF
TGTGCCTGGAGTGTCGCGAACACCGGGGAGCTGTTTTTT
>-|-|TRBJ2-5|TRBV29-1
CSVADGGETQYF
TGCAGCGTTGCGGACGGGGGCGAGACCCAGTACTTC
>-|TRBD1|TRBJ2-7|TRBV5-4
CASSRQGSYEQYF
TGTGCCAGCAGCCGACAGGGATCCTACGAGCAGTACTTC
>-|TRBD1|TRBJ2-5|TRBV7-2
CASSPLSTGSWETQYF
TGTGCCAGCAGCCCCCTATCGACAGGGTCCTGGGAGACCCAGTACTTC
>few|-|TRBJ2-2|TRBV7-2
CASSPTHTGELFF
TGTGCCAGCAGCCCAACGCACACCGGGGAGCTGTTTTTT
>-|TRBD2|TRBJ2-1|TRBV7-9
CASSASGNPSYNEQFF
TGTGCCAGCAGCGCCAGCGGGAACCCTTCCTACAATGAGCAGTTCTTC
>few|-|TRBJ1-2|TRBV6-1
CASSAELGRVNYGYTF
TGTGCCAGCAGTGCGGAACTCGGCAGAGTAAACTATGGCTACACCTTC
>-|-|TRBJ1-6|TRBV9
CASSVDPSSYNSPLHF
TGTGCCAGCAGCGTAGATCCGAGCTCCTATAATTCACCCCTCCACTTT
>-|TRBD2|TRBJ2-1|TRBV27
CASSRPSGRYNEQFF
TGTGCCAGCAGTCGGCCTAGCGGACGTTACAATGAGCAGTTCTTC
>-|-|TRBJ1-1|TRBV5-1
CASSQRGQNTEAFF
TGCGCCAGCAGCCAACGGGGCCAGAACACTGAAGCTTTCTTT
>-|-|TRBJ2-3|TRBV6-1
CASSEAVGGRIDTQYF
TGTGCCAGCAGTGAAGCCGTCGGGGGGCGGATAGATACGCAGTATTTT
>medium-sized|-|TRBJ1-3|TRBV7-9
CASSTGRGGSGNTIYF
TGTGCCAGCAGCACGGGACGAGGAGGCTCTGGAAACACCATATATTTT
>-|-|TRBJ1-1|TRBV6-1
CASTLSPGSTEAFF
TGTGCCAGCACCTTGTCCCCTGGTAGCACTGAAGCTTTCTTT
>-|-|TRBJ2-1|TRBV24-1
CATSLGGNEQFF
TGTGCCACCAGTCTCGGAGGAAATGAGCAGTTCTTC
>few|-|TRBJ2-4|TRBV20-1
CSARDSGQGIVSKNIQYF
TGCAGTGCTAGAGATTCCGGGCAGGGGATCGTTTCCAAAAACATTCAGTACTTC
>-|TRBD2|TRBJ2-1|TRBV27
CASSFTKVAGQSSYNEQFF
TGTGCCAGCAGTTTTACGAAAGTAGCGGGTCAGAGCTCCTACAATGAGCAGTTCTTC
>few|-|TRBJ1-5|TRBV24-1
CATSEAGSNQPQHF
TGTGCCACCAGTGAGGCGGGGAGCAATCAGCCCCAGCATTTT
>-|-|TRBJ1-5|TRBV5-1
CASSFAAGDNQPQHF
TGCGCCAGCAGTTTTGCCGCGGGGGACAATCAGCCCCAGCATTTT
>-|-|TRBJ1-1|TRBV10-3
CAISESQVDQAFF
TGTGCCATCAGTGAGTCGCAAGTGGACCAAGCTTTCTTT
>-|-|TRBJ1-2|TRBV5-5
CASSRDTNYGYTF
TGTGCCAGCAGCCGGGACACCAACTATGGCTACACCTTC
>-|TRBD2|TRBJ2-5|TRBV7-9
CASSLAEIAGEAQYF
TGTGCCAGCAGCTTAGCGGAGATAGCGGGAGAAGCTCAGTACTTC
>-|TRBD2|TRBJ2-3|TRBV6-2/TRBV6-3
CASSPRLAGGDTQYF
TGTGCCAGCAGTCCCCGACTAGCGGGGGGAGATACGCAGTATTTT
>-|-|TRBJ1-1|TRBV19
CASSFRGTGTEAFF
TGTGCCAGTAGTTTTAGGGGGACGGGGACTGAAGCTTTCTTT
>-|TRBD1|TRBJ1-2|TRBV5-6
CASSSTGDLYGYTF
TGTGCCAGCAGCTCCACAGGGGACCTTTATGGCTACACCTTC
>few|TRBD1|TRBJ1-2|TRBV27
CASSLSGTGPYGYTF
TGTGCCAGCAGTTTATCCGGGACAGGGCCCTATGGCTACACCTTC
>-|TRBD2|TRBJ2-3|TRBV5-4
CASSLLGGGTDTQYF
TGTGCCAGCAGCCTCCTGGGGGGGGGCACAGATACGCAGTATTTT
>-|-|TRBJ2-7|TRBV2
CASRADSTYEQYF
TGTGCCAGCAGAGCCGACAGCACCTACGAGCAGTACTTC
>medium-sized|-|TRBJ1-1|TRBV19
CASSNLVPPNTEAFF
TGTGCCAGTTCCAATCTCGTCCCACCGAACACTGAAGCTTTCTTT
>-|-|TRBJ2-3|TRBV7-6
CASSLSPAILSSTDTQYF
TGTGCCAGCAGCTTATCCCCCGCGATCTTGTCAAGCACAGATACGCAGTATTTT
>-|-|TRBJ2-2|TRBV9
CASSVGRQGGELFF
TGTGCCAGCAGCGTAGGTCGGCAGGGCGGGGAGCTGTTTTTT
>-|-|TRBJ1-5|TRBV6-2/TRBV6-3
CASSYSTRRQPQHF
TGTGCCAGCAGTTACTCGACTAGAAGGCAGCCCCAGCATTTT
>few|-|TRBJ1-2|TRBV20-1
CSARDASLSNYGYTF
TGCAGTGCTAGAGACGCTTCTCTCTCTAACTATGGCTACACCTTC
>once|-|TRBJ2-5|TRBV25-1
CASRKGEGLETQYF
TGTGCCAGCAGAAAGGGGGAGGGCTTGGAGACCCAGTACTTC
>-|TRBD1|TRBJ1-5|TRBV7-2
CASRLKGQINQPQHF
TGTGCCAGCAGACTAAAGGGACAGATCAATCAGCCCCAGCATTTT
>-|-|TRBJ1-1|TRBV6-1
CASRLGPTNTEAFF
TGTGCCAGCAGGCTAGGCCCTACTAACACTGAAGCTTTCTTT